A single sample gave rise to the 31 T cell receptor beta chains below, sequenced in a study of blood T cell repertoires in COVID-19. Sequenced by immunoSEQ multiplex PCR; TCRdb stores in-frame clones only, minus some. The sample lists 200,000 to 250,000 clones; almost 85% were seen once. The specimen was PBMCs or T cells enriched from blood (not recorded which). The receptors were sampled from a man in his forties who had recovered from COVID-19.

The DNA for the CDR3 is TGTGCCAGCAGCCCCTCCGGGACTACCTACGAGCAGTACTTC. It encodes CASSPSGTTYEQYF. V usage is TRBV28 and J usage is TRBJ2-7; TRBD2 agrees at 7 bases. Germline-derived CDR1 and CDR2 are MDHEN and SYDVKM. The CDR3 is 14 amino acids. V was pared by 6 bases and J by 2 bases, with 7 bases of the junction left unmatched.

The rearrangement joins TRBV27 to TRBJ2-1; D is unresolved. Germline loops: CDR1 MNHEY, CDR2 SMNVEV (reference sequence). With 5 bases removed from V and 0 bases from J, the gap between germline ends came to 17 bases. The CDR3 is 17 amino acids. CDR3 region: CASSTDPPGFSYNEQFF. CDR3 nucleotides: TGTGCCAGCAGTACCGATCCTCCCGGGTTCTCCTACAATGAGCAGTTCTTC.

The chain carries TRBV5-4 and TRBJ1-3; TRBD1 is a possible D gene (5 bases). Trimming pared 4 bases from V and 4 bases from J, leaving 12 bases between. CDR3 length equals 14 residues. Germline V gene lookup returns CDR1 SGHNT and CDR2 YYREEE (reference sequence). The CDR3 bases are TGTGCCAGCAGCCTTACAGGCTCCGGAAACACCATATATTTT. Its protein product is CASSLTGSGNTIYF.

The J gene is TRBJ2-6, the V gene TRBV4-3, with D perhaps matching TRBD2 (6 bases). CDR1 and CDR2 (germline): LGHNA, YSLEER. The CDR3 consists of 21 residues. V lost 0 bases and J 0 bases, leaving 21 bases between the germline ends. DNA of the CDR3: TGCGCCAGCAGCCAAGATATTATAGGAGGGGACCTGCGCTCTGGGGCCAACGTCCTGACTTTC. It yields the protein CASSQDIIGGDLRSGANVLTF.

The genes are TRBV7-3 and TRBJ2-1; D perhaps matches TRBD1 (5 bases). The ends were cut back, 5 bases at V and 5 bases at J, with 10 bases in the middle. CDR3 size: 13 residues. CDR1 and CDR2 from the germline V gene are SGHTA and FQGTGA. The CDR3 DNA reads TGTGCCAGCAGCCCCACAGGAAACAATGAGCAGTTCTTC. Its protein is CASSPTGNNEQFF.

The rearrangement links TRBV18 to TRBJ1-1; TRBD1 might be the D (5 bases). V lost 0 bases and J 6 bases, leaving 20 bases between the germline ends. The length of the CDR3 is 17 residues. CDR1 is KGHSH and CDR2 is LQKENI in the germline V gene. CDR3 amino acids: CASSPPSRGTVGSEAFF. CDR3 bases: TGTGCCAGCTCACCACCGAGTCGCGGGACGGTGGGGTCTGAAGCTTTCTTT.

The gene calls are TRBV19 and TRBJ2-1; D gene uncertain. Germline assignment: CDR1 LNHDA and CDR2 SQIVND (reference sequence). The CDR3 runs 13 residues. V gave up 0 bases and J gave up 5 bases, with 5 bases separating them. This chain's CDR3 is CASSIDPDNEQFF. DNA for the CDR3: TGTGCCAGTAGTATAGACCCGGACAATGAGCAGTTCTTC. The full variable domain, completed using reference TRBV19 and TRBJ2-1, is DGGITQSPKYLFRKEGQNVTLSCEQNLNHDAMYWYRQDPGQGLRLIYYSQIVNDFQKGDIAEGYSVSREKKESFPLTVTSAQKNPTAFYLCASSIDPDNEQFFGPGTRLTVL.

A few counts support this clone. The J gene is TRBJ2-3, the V gene TRBV5-1; 7 nucleotides line up with TRBD1. Germline loops: CDR1 SGHRS, CDR2 YFSETQ. CDR3 length: 15 residues. J gave up 6 bases and V 0 bases, and 7 bases lay outside the gene matches. Written as DNA, the CDR3 is TGCGCCAGCAGCTTGGGGGACAGTAGTTCGGATACGCAGTATTTT. Encoded protein: CASSLGDSSSDTQYF.

The V call is TRBV28, the J call TRBJ1-1; possible D gene TRBD1, 6 bases. V was cut by 3 bases and J by 9 bases, with 17 bases left in between. The CDR3 runs to 14 residues. Per germline, CDR1 MDHEN and CDR2 SYDVKM. Here the CDR3 reads CASSLLEGGFKAFF. The CDR3 bases are TGTGCCAGCAGTTTGCTCGAGGGGGGGTTCAAAGCTTTCTTT.

This clone has only one observation. The gene calls are TRBV4-2 and TRBJ2-1; 9 bases are a match to TRBD2. This CDR3 is built from 15 residues. Germline assignment: CDR1 LGHNA and CDR2 YNFKEQ. V dropped 6 bases and J dropped 4; count of bases not matched to a gene: 7. The CDR3 DNA reads TGTGCCAGCAGTCCGAGGCGGGGGGGGTACAATGAGCAGTTCTTC. As protein: CASSPRRGGYNEQFF.

This rearrangement joins TRBV24-1 to TRBJ1-1, with TRBD1 as a possible D gene (6 bases). In germline, CDR1 is KGHDR, CDR2 SFDVKD. The CDR3 is 14 residues long. V was clipped by 6 bases and J by 3 bases, with 13 bases between them. The CDR3 DNA follows: TGTGCCACCAGTTCGACAGGAATCTACACTGAAGCTTTCTTT. As protein: CATSSTGIYTEAFF.

This chain connects TRBV7-2 to TRBJ1-2; perhaps TRBD1 as D (6 bases). Germline V gene lookup returns CDR1 SGHTA and CDR2 FQGNSA. Deletions cut 1 base from V and 2 bases from J, with 11 bases between. The CDR3 sequence is 15 residues long. DNA of the CDR3: TGTGCCAGCAGCTTAGGGGGGCAGATCAACTATGGCTACACCTTC. Its protein product is CASSLGGQINYGYTF.

This rearrangement joins TRBV27 to TRBJ2-7, with TRBD2 identical over 8 bases. V lost 5 bases and J lost 1; bases outside the gene matches: 13. Germline-derived CDR1 and CDR2 are MNHEY and SMNVEV (reference sequence). The CDR3 is made up of 17 amino acids. Here the CDR3 DNA reads TGTGCCAGCAGTCCCTCGGGAGGGCGAAGGATGTCCTACGAGCAGTACTTC. Translating it yields CASSPSGGRRMSYEQYF.

V and J are TRBV6-5 and TRBJ1-1; D may be TRBD1 (5 bases). Trimming cost V 0 bases and J 4 bases, with 12 bases left between them. The CDR3 sequence is 15 residues long. Germline-derived CDR1 and CDR2 are MNHEY and SVGAGI. The CDR3 DNA is TGTGCCAGCAGTTACTCGGTAGGGGCGAGCACTGAAGCTTTCTTT. Translated, it gives CASSYSVGASTEAFF.

In this sample, this clone turned up a few times. CDR3 sequence (DNA): TGTGCCAGCAGTGAAAGCGGGACAGGAGCCTACGAGCAGTACTTC. Its protein product is CASSESGTGAYEQYF. This chain joins TRBV2 and TRBJ2-7, with a possible D match to TRBD1 (8 bases). The length of the CDR3 is 15 residues. Germline assignment: CDR1 SNHLY and CDR2 FYNNEI. The V and J ends lost 2 bases and 2 bases respectively, with 13 bases between them.

The rearrangement links TRBV27 to TRBJ2-1; tentative D call: TRBD2 (6 bases). Per germline, CDR1 MNHEY and CDR2 SMNVEV (reference sequence). This CDR3 is built from 15 residues. Trimming took 3 bases from V and 6 from J, leaving 15 bases between them. Here the CDR3 reads CASSFWDGRGNEQFF. Written as DNA, the CDR3 is TGTGCCAGCAGTTTTTGGGACGGGAGAGGCAATGAGCAGTTCTTC.

This rearrangement joins TRBV2 to TRBJ2-7, with D perhaps TRBD2 (6 bases). V lost 3 bases and J lost 6, with 18 bases in between. The length of the CDR3 is 15 residues. Germline values: CDR1 SNHLY, CDR2 FYNNEI. The DNA for the CDR3 is TGTGCCAGCAGTGAGGGTCGGAGGGGAGTAATCGAGCAGTACTTC. It is translated as CASSEGRRGVIEQYF. The variable domain in full, with the rest retrieved from reference TRBV2 and TRBJ2-7, is EPEVTQTPSHQVTQMGQEVILRCVPISNHLYFYWYRQILGQKVEFLVSFYNNEISEKSEIFDDQFSVERPDGSNFTLKIRSTKLEDSAMYFCASSEGRRGVIEQYFGPGTRLTVT.

J is TRBJ2-3 and V is TRBV4-1; 15 bases fit TRBD2. The CDR3 has 18 residues. V lost 4 bases to trimming and J lost 5 bases; unmatched junction nucleotides: 10. Germline lookup yields CDR1 MGHRA and CDR2 YSYEKL. CDR3 sequence: CASSRTRTSGGAVDTQYF. CDR3 DNA: TGCGCCAGCAGCCGTACCCGGACTAGCGGGGGGGCCGTAGATACGCAGTATTTT.

V is TRBV28 and J is TRBJ1-1; D perhaps matches TRBD1 (6 bases). This CDR3 has 14 residues. V shed 5 bases and J shed 4 bases, with 14 bases lying between them. CDR1 is MDHEN, CDR2 SYDVKM, per germline. For the CDR3, the DNA is TGTGCCAGCAGTGCGGGGGGGGCGTTCACTGAAGCTTTCTTT. It encodes CASSAGGAFTEAFF. Full variable domain (outside the CDR3, taken from reference TRBV28 and TRBJ1-1): DVKVTQSSRYLVKRTGEKVFLECVQDMDHENMFWYRQDPGLGLRLIYFSYDVKMKEKGDIPEGYSVSREKKERFSLILESASTNQTSMYLCASSAGGAFTEAFFGQGTRLTVV.

This rearrangement joins TRBV9 to TRBJ2-5, with D possibly being TRBD2 (5 bases). The CDR3 has 15 residues. Germline CDR1 is SGDLS and CDR2 is YYNGEE. V gave up 4 bases and J gave up 0 bases, with 13 bases separating them. This chain's CDR3 is CASSRLTGYQETQYF. CDR3 DNA sequence: TGTGCCAGCAGCCGACTAACGGGGTACCAAGAGACCCAGTACTTC.

V usage is TRBV10-3 and J usage is TRBJ1-1, with TRBD1 matching 10 bases. The CDR3 contains 14 residues. With 11 bases clipped from V and 6 bases from J, the junction kept 12 bases outside the gene matches. Germline-derived CDR1 and CDR2 are ENHRY and SYGVKD. The DNA for the CDR3 is TGTGCCGCCAACGACAGGGGGCGAGGTTCTGAAGCTTTCTTT. Amino acid sequence: CAANDRGRGSEAFF.

V gene TRBV5-6 combines with J gene TRBJ1-1, with TRBD1 matching 9 bases. The CDR3 sequence is 14 residues long. Unmatched junction bases numbered 3, after V lost 2 bases and J lost 4 bases. Germline CDR1 and CDR2: SGHDT and YYEEEE. For the CDR3, the DNA is TGTGCCAGCAGCTTAGGACAGGGGACCACTGAAGCTTTCTTT. This encodes CASSLGQGTTEAFF.

This rearrangement joins TRBV10-3 to TRBJ2-7; maybe TRBD1 (6 bases). Deletions cut 4 bases from V and 3 bases from J, with 10 bases between. The CDR3 length is 13 residues. Germline lookup yields CDR1 ENHRY and CDR2 SYGVKD. The DNA for the CDR3 is TGTGCCATCAGTGTGCAGGGGAACTACGAGCAGTACTTC. Amino acids: CAISVQGNYEQYF.

V and J are TRBV19 and TRBJ1-2; 11 bases map to TRBD1. CDR3 length: 15 amino acids. The V gene end was trimmed by 7 bases and the J gene end by 4 bases; junction bases not matched to a gene: 8. The germline V gene encodes CDR1 LNHDA and CDR2 SQIVND (reference sequence). CDR3 DNA: TGTGCCAGTACCCTGGGGACAGGGGGGACCTATGGCTACACCTTC. Translation gives CASTLGTGGTYGYTF.

The chain links TRBV7-8 to TRBJ1-5; D unclear. Per the germline V gene, CDR1 is SGHVS and CDR2 is FQNEAQ. The CDR3 has 15 residues. Trimming took 1 base from V and 1 from J, leaving 8 bases between them. CDR3 protein: CASSLDGESNQPQHF. The CDR3 bases are TGTGCCAGCAGCTTAGACGGGGAAAGCAATCAGCCCCAGCATTTT.

The chain has TRBV7-2 and TRBJ2-7; 9 bases map to TRBD1. V trimming: 2 bases; J trimming: 3 bases; junction bases outside the gene matches: 5. The germline gives CDR1 SGHTA, CDR2 FQGNSA. This CDR3 spans 15 amino acids. CDR3 DNA: TGTGCCAGCAGCTTATCGGGACAGGGTGACTACGAGCAGTACTTC. Amino acid sequence: CASSLSGQGDYEQYF.

CDR3 amino acids: CASSIFASGRAGKFWEQFF. The DNA of the CDR3 is TGTGCCAGTAGTATATTCGCTAGCGGGAGGGCCGGGAAATTCTGGGAGCAGTTCTTC. The rearrangement links TRBV19 to TRBJ2-1; 12 nucleotides match TRBD2. V trimming: 2 bases; J trimming: 10 bases; junction bases outside the gene matches: 18. Germline CDR1 reads LNHDA; CDR2 reads SQIVND (reference sequence). CDR3 length: 19 amino acids.

The chain joins TRBV3-1 (or the pseudogene TRBV3-2) to TRBJ1-2; D is possibly TRBD1 (5 bases). Germline V lookup: CDR1 LGHDT, CDR2 YNNKEL (reference sequence). Trimming stripped 2 bases from V and 2 bases from J, with 9 bases between. The CDR3 contains 14 residues. The CDR3 DNA is TGTGCCAGCAGCCAACAGGGACTCAACTATGGCTACACCTTC. This sequence encodes CASSQQGLNYGYTF.

This clone was recorded a few times. This chain connects TRBV19 to TRBJ1-5; D is uncertain. CDR3 length: 15 amino acids. From germline, CDR1 is LNHDA and CDR2 SQIVND (reference sequence). Trimming pared 3 bases from V and 3 bases from J, leaving 12 bases between. CDR3 sequence reads: CASSISGMNNQPQHF. The CDR3 region has the DNA TGTGCCAGTAGTATCTCCGGTATGAACAATCAGCCCCAGCATTTT.

The chain joins TRBV7-3 to TRBJ1-1, with a possible D match to TRBD1 (5 bases). V was cut by 5 bases and J by 6 bases, with 13 bases left in between. Germline CDR1 and CDR2: SGHTA and FQGTGA. The CDR3 extends over 13 amino acids. Here the CDR3 reads CASSLGEGAEAFF. CDR3 DNA: TGTGCCAGCAGCCTAGGGGAGGGCGCTGAAGCTTTCTTT.

The chain carries TRBV28 and TRBJ2-2; D unresolved. CDR1 and CDR2 from the germline V gene are MDHEN and SYDVKM. This CDR3 comprises 11 residues. The V end lost 3 bases, the J end lost 8 bases, and 4 bases lay between the germline ends. The CDR3 region has the DNA TGTGCCAGCAGTTTTCCAGGGGAGCTGTTTTTT. It specifies CASSFPGELFF.